These T cell receptor beta chains were read from a single sample in a study of a mutant IDH1 vaccine in newly diagnosed glioma. Here immunoSEQ multiplex PCR was the method, and the copy in TCRdb shows in-frame clones only, minus some. Here the sample spans tens of thousands of clones, about 81% being singletons. No antigen is known for these receptors. Here the sequenced sample was PBMCs, taken from a glioma patient whose treatment included an IDH1 peptide vaccine. The source is a middle-aged woman with glioma. Some clones in this sample may be carry-over from other donors' samples. Both conserved end residues are part of each CDR3. The order of the fields is V gene, D gene, clone size, J gene, CDR3 DNA, CDR3 protein. The D gene is left open where the match is weak. Where a row states a size, it is once, few, many or the class of an expanded clone; other rows omit it.

TRBV9	NA	NA	TRBJ2-2	TGTGCCAGCAGCGCTCAGGGTTCGAACACCGGGGAGCTGTTTTTT	CASSAQGSNTGELFF
TRBV5-1	TRBD2	NA	TRBJ2-5	TGCGCCAGCAGCTCCAGGGCGCGGGGGAAAGAGACCCAGTACTTC	CASSSRARGKETQYF
TRBV25-1	NA	NA	TRBJ1-2	TGTGCCAGCAGTGAATCCGTTAACGGTCGGTATAACTATGGCTACACCTTC	CASSESVNGRYNYGYTF
TRBV11-3	NA	NA	TRBJ2-2	TGTGCCAGCAGCCTTACACAGACCGGGGAGCTGTTTTTT	CASSLTQTGELFF
TRBV4-1	TRBD1	NA	TRBJ2-5	TGCGCCAGCAGCCAAGTAATGACAGGGGCGTGGGAGACCCAGTACTTC	CASSQVMTGAWETQYF
TRBV7-6	TRBD2	NA	TRBJ2-3	TGTGCCAGCAGCCCACTAGCGGGGGGCAGGAGGGCCCGGATTGCAGATACGCAGTATTTT	CASSPLAGGRRARIADTQYF
TRBV4-3	NA	NA	TRBJ1-5	TGCGCCAGCAGCCCACCCCAGGGAGTTCAGCCCCAGCATTTT	CASSPPQGVQPQHF
TRBV5-6	NA	few	TRBJ1-1	TGTGCCAGCAGCTTGATGATGAACACTGAAGCTTTCTTT	CASSLMMNTEAFF
TRBV19	NA	few	TRBJ1-2	TGTGCCAGTAGTCCTTACAGTGGGGGAAACTATGGCTACACCTTC	CASSPYSGGNYGYTF
TRBV11-2	NA	NA	TRBJ2-2	TGTGCCAGCAGCTCCCGTGCCGGGGAGCTGTTTTTT	CASSSRAGELFF
TRBV2	NA	NA	TRBJ2-7	TGTGCCAGCAGGATGGACCCCTACGAGCAGTACTTC	CASRMDPYEQYF
TRBV7-6	NA	NA	TRBJ2-1	TGTGCCAGCAGCGCTAACAATGAGCAGTTCTTC	CASSANNEQFF
TRBV10-1	NA	NA	TRBJ2-3	TGCGCCAGCAGCAGTACCCGGACCCTAGGGGCAGATACGCAGTATTTT	CASSSTRTLGADTQYF
TRBV7-6	NA	NA	TRBJ1-2	TGTGCCAGCAGCTTGGGGGAGGGGGGTGGCTACACCTTC	CASSLGEGGGYTF
TRBV19	TRBD1	NA	TRBJ2-2	TGTGCCAGTAAAGGCAGGGGGCTCGCCGGGGAGCTGTTTTTT	CASKGRGLAGELFF
TRBV6-6	NA	NA	TRBJ2-7	TGTGCCAGCAGCCCCCAGAACGAGCAGTACTTC	CASSPQNEQYF
TRBV10-3	NA	NA	TRBJ1-3	TGTGCCATCAGAGGGGGAGAGGGACTCGGGGACTCTGGAAACACCATATATTTT	CAIRGGEGLGDSGNTIYF
TRBV27	TRBD2	NA	TRBJ2-3	TGTGCCAGCAGTTTAGATACCCCGGGACTAGCGGGGGGCACAGATACGCAGTATTTT	CASSLDTPGLAGGTDTQYF
TRBV7-2	NA	few	TRBJ2-7	TGTGCCAGCAGCTTGACTGGACTGATGCGCTACGAGCAGTACTTC	CASSLTGLMRYEQYF
TRBV15	NA	NA	TRBJ1-1	TGTGCCACCAGCAGGGTAGGGAACACTGAAGCTTTCTTT	CATSRVGNTEAFF
TRBV27	TRBD1	NA	TRBJ2-5	TGTGCCAGCAGCCGAGGACAGGTTCGGGAGACCCAGTACTTC	CASSRGQVRETQYF
TRBV6-1	TRBD1	NA	TRBJ1-1	TGTGCCAGCAGTGTGGCAGGGGGCACTGAAGCTTTCTTT	CASSVAGGTEAFF
TRBV5-4	TRBD1	NA	TRBJ1-4	TGTGCCAGCAGCTTGAGGGGACAGGGGAATGAAAAACTGTTTTTT	CASSLRGQGNEKLFF
TRBV5-4	NA	few	TRBJ1-5	TGTGCCAGCAGCCTAGGAGGAGGCAATCAGCCCCAGCATTTT	CASSLGGGNQPQHF
TRBV6-5	NA	NA	TRBJ2-5	TGTGCCAGCAGTTGGGGACACCCGTACCAAGAGACCCAGTACTTC	CASSWGHPYQETQYF
TRBV6-5	TRBD2	once	TRBJ2-7	TGTGCCAGCAGTCCGGGGGGGCCCGTCCTCTGGGAGCAGTACTTC	CASSPGGPVLWEQYF
TRBV16	TRBD1	NA	TRBJ1-2	TGTGCCAGCAGCCCCTACAGGGGGTACTACACCTTC	CASSPYRGYYTF
TRBV28	NA	few	TRBJ2-2	NA	CASSLGRRAGELFF
TRBV9	NA	NA	TRBJ2-2	TGTGCCAGCAGCCCCCCGGACCGGGATGCCGGGGAGCTGTTTTTT	CASSPPDRDAGELFF
TRBV29-1	NA	NA	TRBJ1-4	TGCAGCGTGCGGGGTGAAAAACTGTTTTTT	CSVRGEKLFF
TRBV4-1	TRBD1	NA	TRBJ1-1	TGCGCCAGCAGCCAATTGGCAGGGGGCAAACGTGGGGCTTTCTTT	CASSQLAGGKRGAFF
TRBV18	NA	NA	TRBJ2-2	TGTGCCAGCTCCCGGGGACTGGTGAAGACCGGGGAGCTGTTTTTT	CASSRGLVKTGELFF
TRBV5-1	NA	NA	TRBJ2-5	TGCGCCACCACAGAGAGAAATCTGGAAGAGACCCAGTACTTC	CATTERNLEETQYF
TRBV5-4	TRBD1	NA	TRBJ2-6	TGTGCCAGCAGCTTGGGAGACAGGGTGGGCGTCCTGACTTTC	CASSLGDRVGVLTF
TRBV6-1	NA	NA	TRBJ2-5	TGTGCCAGCAGTGAGGTGGCAGGGCCGTCCCAGGAGACCCAGTACTTC	CASSEVAGPSQETQYF
TRBV12-5	NA	NA	TRBJ1-1	TGTGCTAGTGGTCTCCAGGGTGCGACTGAAGCTTTCTTT	CASGLQGATEAFF
TRBV6-5	NA	NA	TRBJ1-2	TGTGCCGCCCGCAATCCCTCGGGCGGCTACACCTTC	CAARNPSGGYTF
TRBV5-1	NA	NA	TRBJ2-1	TGCGCCAGCAGCGTGCCCAGGGACCACGGCAATGAGCAGTTCTTC	CASSVPRDHGNEQFF
TRBV2	NA	NA	TRBJ1-4	TGTGCCAGCAGTGAAGGGGGCTTTGGGGAAAAACTGTTTTTT	CASSEGGFGEKLFF
TRBV12-5	TRBD1	NA	TRBJ2-7	TGTGCTAGTTCCTGGGGCGCAGGGGGCTCCTACGAGCAGTACTTC	CASSWGAGGSYEQYF
TRBV30	NA	NA	TRBJ2-5	TGTGCCTGGACCATCACGAATCGCCAAGAGACCCAGTACTTC	CAWTITNRQETQYF
TRBV7-8	TRBD1	NA	TRBJ1-4	TGTGCCAGCAGAGCTTCCGGGACAGGCAATGAAAAACTGTTTTTT	CASRASGTGNEKLFF
TRBV30	TRBD2	NA	TRBJ2-5	TGTGCCTGGAGTCCCCTAAGGGCGGGGGGGCCGGAGACCCAGTACTTC	CAWSPLRAGGPETQYF
TRBV5-1	NA	NA	TRBJ1-1	TGCGCCAGCAGCTTAACAGGGAACACTGAAGCTTTCTTT	CASSLTGNTEAFF
TRBV25-1	NA	NA	TRBJ1-4	TGTGCCAGCAGTGACCTTGCAACTAATGAAAAACTGTTTTTT	CASSDLATNEKLFF